The 23 T cell receptor beta chains below were found in one sample sequenced in a study of blood T cells in healthy people across ages. Then a second PCR, running roughly 6 to 11 cycles, was carried out with a sample-barcoded 5' primer and a J-beta primer mix. MiXCR, run by TCRdb on the 5' RACE reads, gives a single entry per CDR3 protein. Of around 1,000,000 distinct CDR3 sequences in the sample, about 23% were seen once. These records were also assigned to another study, of T cells of mothers and their children.

Input material: blood. The receptors were gathered from a girl between 2 and 10 years old in good health.

This chain joins TRBV7-2 and TRBJ2-3, with D possibly TRBD1 on 5 matching bases. Germline values: CDR1 SGHTA, CDR2 FQGNSA. V lost 1 base, J lost 5 bases, and 13 bases lay in between. This CDR3 region has 15 residues. CDR3 coding DNA: TGTGCCAGCAGCTTAGACGGACAAAAACAAGATACGCAGTATTTT. Protein: CASSLDGQKQDTQYF. The full variable domain, with the rest looked up from reference TRBV7-2 and TRBJ2-3, is GAGVSQSPSNKVTEKGKDVELRCDPISGHTALYWYRQSLGQGLEFLIYFQGNSAPDKSGLPSDRFSAERTGGSVSTLTIQRTQQEDSAVYLCASSLDGQKQDTQYFGPGTRLTVL.

The chain has TRBV24-1 and TRBJ1-4, with unresolved D. Trimming removed 9 bases from V and 10 bases from J, with 20 bases in between. The germline CDR1 and CDR2 sequences are KGHDR and SFDVKD. The CDR3 is 14 amino acids. CDR3 sequence: CATEPNGSRGKLFF. The CDR3 region has the DNA TGTGCCACCGAACCCAACGGCTCCCGGGGAAAACTGTTTTTT.

The chain carries TRBV29-1 and TRBJ2-6; no definite D call. This CDR3 comprises 13 residues. Germline V gives CDR1 SQVTM, CDR2 ANQGSEA. Between the trimmed V and J ends, which lost 4 bases and 0 bases, there was a span of 4 bases. Here the CDR3 reads CSVAYSGANVLTF. In DNA form, the CDR3 reads TGCAGCGTTGCTTACTCTGGGGCCAACGTCCTGACTTTC.

The rearrangement links TRBV27 to TRBJ1-2; no clear D gene. Between the trimmed V and J ends, which lost 6 bases and 7 bases, there was a span of 12 bases. The length of the CDR3 is 12 residues. Germline assignment: CDR1 MNHEY and CDR2 SMNVEV (reference sequence). Here the CDR3 reads CASREESSGYTF. Here the CDR3 DNA reads TGTGCCAGCAGGGAGGAATCTTCTGGCTACACCTTC.

The V gene is TRBV4-2, the J gene TRBJ1-5; D unresolved. The V and J ends lost 1 base and 0 bases respectively, with 7 bases between them. Germline V gene data show CDR1 as LGHNA and CDR2 as YNFKEQ. The CDR3 spans 15 residues. CDR3 region: CASSQVEGSNQPQHF. The CDR3, as DNA: TGTGCCAGCAGCCAAGTTGAGGGTAGCAATCAGCCCCAGCATTTT.

The rearrangement links TRBV29-1 to TRBJ2-7, with a weak D call TRBD2 (6 bases). There are 15 residues in the CDR3. Germline values: CDR1 SQVTM, CDR2 ANQGSEA. Trimming pared 4 bases from V and 2 bases from J, leaving 18 bases between. CDR3 amino acids: CSVVGGGVEAYEQYF. CDR3 nucleotide sequence: TGCAGCGTTGTGGGGGGTGGAGTAGAGGCCTACGAGCAGTACTTC.

The rearrangement joins TRBV20-1 to TRBJ2-3; 7 bases agree with TRBD1. V was pared by 4 bases and J by 3 bases, with 4 bases of the junction left unmatched. Germline values: CDR1 DFQATT, CDR2 SNEGSKA (reference sequence). The CDR3 length is 13 residues. CDR3 sequence (DNA): TGCAGTGCTACCAAGACAGGGACAGATACGCAGTATTTT. Protein product: CSATKTGTDTQYF.

This clonotype was counted between two and nine times. V usage is TRBV7-2 and J usage is TRBJ1-2; possible D gene TRBD1, 6 bases. The germline V gene has CDR1 SGHTA and CDR2 FQGNSA. Trimming cost V 6 bases and J 4 bases, with 12 bases left between them. The CDR3 totals 13 residues. The CDR3 coding sequence is TGTGCCAGCAGTCGACAGGCCTTCTATGGCTACACCTTC. Its translation: CASSRQAFYGYTF. Filled out from reference TRBV7-2 and TRBJ1-2, the complete variable domain reads GAGVSQSPSNKVTEKGKDVELRCDPISGHTALYWYRQSLGQGLEFLIYFQGNSAPDKSGLPSDRFSAERTGGSVSTLTIQRTQQEDSAVYLCASSRQAFYGYTFGSGTRLTVV.

The rearrangement uses TRBV7-3 and TRBJ2-1, with TRBD2 matching over 7 bases. The CDR3 is made up of 14 amino acids. V lost 5 bases, J lost 8 bases, and 9 bases stayed unmatched. Germline-derived CDR1 and CDR2 are SGHTA and FQGTGA. CDR3 loop: CASSPRRGVHEQFF. As DNA, the CDR3 is TGTGCCAGCAGCCCCCGACGGGGGGTCCATGAGCAGTTCTTC.

The chain combines TRBV2 with TRBJ2-4; possible D gene TRBD2, 6 bases. The CDR3 length is 14 residues. Germline V lookup: CDR1 SNHLY, CDR2 FYNNEI. Trimming stripped 7 bases from V and 2 bases from J, with 12 bases between. The CDR3 region is CASIGGTTKNIQYF. CDR3 coding DNA: TGTGCCAGCATCGGGGGAACGACCAAAAACATTCAGTACTTC.

In its sample, this clonotype was seen a few times. Germline and junction disagree at one end, which may indicate a read error. This rearrangement joins TRBV7-8 to TRBJ2-4; either TRBD1 or TRBD2 may fit D (5 bases each). Germline values: CDR1 SGHVS, CDR2 FQNEAQ. The CDR3 consists of 12 residues. The CDR3 DNA reads TGTGCCAGCAGCTACGGGGCCTTTAATCTGAACTTC. Protein sequence: CASSYGAFNLNF.

This clonotype turned up a few times. The CDR3 loop reads CATSRFTSAPGNEQFF. The CDR3 region has the DNA TGTGCCACCAGCAGATTCACTAGCGCCCCGGGGAATGAGCAGTTCTTC. The genes are TRBV15 and TRBJ2-1; 7 nucleotides align to TRBD2. The CDR3 is made up of 16 amino acids. J gave up 7 bases and V 2 bases, and 11 bases lay outside the gene matches. Germline loops: CDR1 LNHNV, CDR2 YYDKDF (reference sequence).

This chain links TRBV20-1 with TRBJ2-4; TRBD2 might be the D (5 bases). Germline CDR1 DFQATT, CDR2 SNEGSKA (reference sequence). The CDR3 length is 14 residues. V lost 5 bases and J 2 bases, leaving 13 bases between the germline ends. This CDR3 reads CSALLDSSKNIQYF. CDR3 DNA: TGCAGTGCTTTACTAGATTCATCCAAAAACATTCAGTACTTC.

The rearrangement uses TRBV7-2 and TRBJ2-5; 13 bases line up with TRBD2. Losses at the gene ends were 6 bases for V and 5 bases for J; bases not matched to a gene: 12. CDR3 length: 17 amino acids. Germline CDR1 SGHTA, CDR2 FQGNSA. This chain's CDR3 is CASSQTGLAGVGETQYF. CDR3 nucleotide sequence: TGTGCCAGCAGTCAAACCGGACTAGCGGGAGTTGGTGAGACCCAGTACTTC.

The V call is TRBV4-1, the J call TRBJ2-3; D gene ambiguous. Per germline, CDR1 MGHRA and CDR2 YSYEKL. Between the trimmed V and J ends, which lost 4 bases and 14 bases, there was a span of 10 bases. This CDR3 has 10 amino acids. The CDR3 DNA sequence: TGCGCCAGCAGCCGGAGAAATGCGTATTTT. It codes for CASSRRNAYF.

This sequence joins TRBV5-5 and TRBJ2-7, with a weak D call TRBD1 (5 bases). Germline CDR1 and CDR2: SGHKS and YYEKEE (reference sequence). Trimming removed 4 bases at V and 3 bases at J, with 14 bases between. The CDR3 length is 14 residues. In DNA, the CDR3 is TGTGCCAGCAGCCCCCAGGGTGGTGTCTACGAGCAGTACTTC. Encoded protein: CASSPQGGVYEQYF.

The sample holds a few counts of this clonotype. The chain carries TRBV6-1 and TRBJ2-5, with unresolved D. CDR3 length: 12 residues. The germline V gene encodes CDR1 MNHNS and CDR2 SASEGT. V lost 7 bases and J lost 4, with 10 bases in between. The CDR3 DNA sequence: TGTGCCAGCATGAATTTTGTAGAGACCCAGTACTTC. Its protein product is CASMNFVETQYF.

The count of this clonotype is one. The rearrangement uses TRBV28 and TRBJ2-7; perhaps TRBD2 as D (7 bases). V gave up 2 bases and J gave up 3 bases, with 14 bases separating them. CDR3 length: 15 residues. Germline-derived CDR1 and CDR2 are MDHEN and SYDVKM. The CDR3 DNA is TGTGCCAGCAGTTTAGCGGGGGACATTTACTACGAGCAGTACTTC. Amino acid sequence: CASSLAGDIYYEQYF. Filled out from reference TRBV28 and TRBJ2-7, the complete variable domain reads DVKVTQSSRYLVKRTGEKVFLECVQDMDHENMFWYRQDPGLGLRLIYFSYDVKMKEKGDIPEGYSVSREKKERFSLILESASTNQTSMYLCASSLAGDIYYEQYFGPGTRLTVT.

This clonotype was observed a few times. As DNA, the CDR3 is TGTGCCAGCAGCGTTAACAGTGGTGGCTACACCTTC. It translates to CASSVNSGGYTF. J is TRBJ1-2 and V is TRBV9; D is unclear. V lost 2 bases to trimming and J lost 7 bases, with 9 bases between them. The CDR3 has 12 residues. From germline, CDR1 is SGDLS and CDR2 YYNGEE. The entire variable domain, with the rest obtained from reference TRBV9 and TRBJ1-2, is as follows: DSGVTQTPKHLITATGQRVTLRCSPRSGDLSVYWYQQSLDQGLQFLIQYYNGEERAKGNILERFSAQQFPDLHSELNLSSLELGDSALYFCASSVNSGGYTFGSGTRLTVV.

This clonotype was detected only a few times. This sequence joins TRBV4-3 and TRBJ1-4; D perhaps matches TRBD1 (5 bases). The CDR3 is 17 residues long. Looked up from germline, CDR1 is LGHNA and CDR2 is YSLEER. V was trimmed by 0 bases and J by 8 bases, leaving 19 bases between them. The CDR3 loop is CASSQDASGQAGEKLFF. The CDR3 bases are TGCGCCAGCAGCCAAGACGCATCGGGGCAAGCAGGAGAAAAACTGTTTTTT.

The chain is built from TRBV5-1 and TRBJ2-4; TRBD2 aligns across 8 bases. This CDR3 is 14 amino acids long. Germline CDR1 reads SGHRS; CDR2 reads YFSETQ. V trimming: 0 bases; J trimming: 13 bases; junction bases outside the gene matches: 9. CDR3 in DNA: TGCGCCAGCAGCTTGGGCATCGGACTAGCCCTCCAGTACTTC. It encodes CASSLGIGLALQYF.

This chain uses TRBV5-1 with TRBJ1-2; TRBD1 aligns across 7 bases. Per germline, CDR1 SGHRS and CDR2 YFSETQ. The junction had 10 bases not matched to a gene; V was cut back by 4 bases and J by 4 bases. The CDR3 has 15 amino acids. This chain's CDR3 is CASSLGQARGYGYTF. The CDR3 coding sequence is TGCGCCAGCAGCCTCGGACAGGCGAGGGGCTATGGCTACACCTTC. The entire variable domain, with the rest obtained from reference TRBV5-1 and TRBJ1-2, is as follows: KAGVTQTPRYLIKTRGQQVTLSCSPISGHRSVSWYQQTPGQGLQFLFEYFSETQRNKGNFPGRFSGRQFSNSRSEMNVSTLELGDSALYLCASSLGQARGYGYTFGSGTRLTVV.

The J gene is TRBJ2-7, the V gene TRBV18; D uncertain. V was pared by 0 bases and J by 3 bases, with 9 bases between. The CDR3 sequence is 14 residues long. The germline V gene encodes CDR1 KGHSH and CDR2 LQKENI. The CDR3 sequence is CASSPPSQYYEQYF. Here the CDR3 DNA reads TGTGCCAGCTCACCACCCTCCCAGTACTACGAGCAGTACTTC.